Each of the 27 T cell receptor beta chains below was sequenced from the same sample in a study of T-cell reconstitution after alpha-beta-depleted transplantation in children. It was with unique molecular identifiers that the TCRbeta library was prepared. TCRdb processed the PCR reads anew with MiXCR; each CDR3 protein has one entry. The sample gives 450,000 to 550,000 distinct CDR3 sequences, around 10% of which show up once; 14% is in the top ten. The source was PBMCs, mostly from graft donor cells, collected 180 days after TCRalphabeta/CD19-depleted stem cell transplant. The receptors stem from a female patient aged 2-9 years who had a stem cell transplant for aplastic anemia, so the T cells may come from the graft donor.

This clonotype was recorded at least ten times. The chain couples TRBV20-1 to TRBJ2-7; TRBD1 aligns across 9 bases. The CDR3 is 15 amino acids. Germline assignment: CDR1 DFQATT and CDR2 SNEGSKA (reference sequence). V shed 4 bases, J shed 0 bases, and the junction held 7 bases outside the gene matches. CDR3 coding DNA: TGCAGTGCTACAAACAGGGGGCTGAGCTCCTACGAGCAGTACTTC. Its protein product is CSATNRGLSSYEQYF.

This clonotype was counted between two and nine times. This rearrangement joins TRBV12-3 or TRBV12-4 to TRBJ2-7, with D perhaps matching TRBD2 (6 bases). The CDR3 consists of 15 residues. Trimming shortened V by 6 bases and J by 5 bases, and 20 bases separated the two germline ends. The CDR3 region has the DNA TGTGCCAGCAGACGTCGGGGGAAAGAAGGGCACGAGCAGTACTTC. Protein: CASRRRGKEGHEQYF.

This clonotype was observed a few times. This rearrangement joins TRBV12-5 to TRBJ2-1, with no clear D. The CDR3 has 11 residues. Germline CDR1 reads LGHNT; CDR2 reads FRNRAP. V dropped 4 bases and J dropped 5 bases, with 3 bases sitting between them. CDR3 loop: CASGWDNEQFF. In DNA, the CDR3 is TGTGCTAGTGGTTGGGACAATGAGCAGTTCTTC. Full variable domain (remainder filled in from reference TRBV12-5 and TRBJ2-1): DARVTQTPRHKVTEMGQEVTMRCQPILGHNTVFWYRQTMMQGLELLAYFRNRAPLDDSGMPKDRFSAEMPDATLATLKIQPSEPRDSAVYFCASGWDNEQFFGPGTRLTVL.

This clonotype was picked up a small number of times. The chain combines TRBV29-1 with TRBJ1-2; D remains ambiguous. The CDR3 runs to 13 residues. Germline values: CDR1 SQVTM, CDR2 ANQGSEA. Trimming left V 4 bases short and J 6 bases short, with 15 bases between. CDR3 sequence: CSVAFGPRDGYTF. DNA of the CDR3: TGCAGCGTTGCCTTCGGACCCCGGGATGGCTACACCTTC.

This clonotype was found a few times. V usage is TRBV6-5 and J usage is TRBJ2-5; 9 bases match TRBD1. This CDR3 comprises 15 residues. Trimming removed 3 bases from V and 4 bases from J; junction bases left unmatched: 6. Germline CDR1 MNHEY, CDR2 SVGAGI. This CDR3 reads CASSYPGQGVETQYF. As DNA, the CDR3 is TGTGCCAGCAGTTATCCGGGACAGGGTGTAGAGACCCAGTACTTC.

Only a few counts were recorded for this clonotype. The rearrangement uses TRBV3-1 and TRBJ2-5, with 7 bases fitting TRBD2. The germline V gene has CDR1 LGHDT and CDR2 YNNKEL (reference sequence). The CDR3 consists of 13 residues. The junction had 9 bases not matched to a gene; V was cut back by 9 bases and J by 5 bases. The CDR3 here is CASQLASGETQYF. CDR3 sequence (DNA): TGTGCCAGTCAACTAGCGTCAGGCGAGACCCAGTACTTC.

This clonotype was found a few times. The J gene is TRBJ2-7, the V gene TRBV7-9; possibly TRBD1 for D (8 bases). In germline, CDR1 is SEHNR, CDR2 FQNEAQ (reference sequence). With 1 base removed from V and 7 bases from J, the gap between germline ends came to 23 bases. The CDR3 is made up of 17 amino acids. In DNA, the CDR3 is TGTGCCAGCAGCTTAGTGGGGAGGGGCAGGGGGCGACGAGAGCAGTACGTC. This codes for CASSLVGRGRGRREQYV.

In nucleotides, the CDR3 is TGTGCCAGTAGTATCCGGGGCTCAGAATCCGAGACCCAGTACTTC. This sequence encodes CASSIRGSESETQYF. The chain links TRBV19 to TRBJ2-5, with D perhaps TRBD1 or TRBD2 (5 bases each). Trimming cost V 3 bases and J 5 bases, with 16 bases left between them. CDR1 LNHDA and CDR2 SQIVND come from the germline V gene (reference sequence). The CDR3 runs to 15 residues.

This clonotype was counted between two and nine times. This rearrangement joins TRBV6-5 to TRBJ2-1, with 8 positions matching TRBD2. Germline V gene data show CDR1 as MNHEY and CDR2 as SVGAGI. There are 18 residues in the CDR3. J lost 6 bases, V lost 0 bases, and 13 bases had no gene match. This CDR3 is CASSYSIPTSGRPNEQFF. CDR3 bases: TGTGCCAGCAGTTACTCGATTCCGACCAGCGGGAGACCCAATGAGCAGTTCTTC.

This sequence joins TRBV30 and TRBJ2-7, with D possibly being TRBD1 or TRBD2 (5 bases each). Germline V gives CDR1 GTSNPN, CDR2 SVGIG (reference sequence). The CDR3 extends over 13 amino acids. The V and J ends lost 1 base and 3 bases respectively, with 10 bases between them. CDR3 in amino acids: CAWSAGAYYEQYV. CDR3 in DNA: TGTGCCTGGAGTGCCGGGGCCTACTACGAGCAGTACGTC.

This clonotype appeared many times. The chain uses TRBV5-4 and TRBJ2-2; 10 nucleotides match TRBD2. This CDR3 has 15 residues. V was pared by 3 bases and J by 5 bases, with 4 bases of the junction left unmatched. The germline gives CDR1 SGHNT, CDR2 YYREEE (reference sequence). The CDR3 DNA reads as TGTGCCAGCAGCTCTAGCGGGGGAGGGACCGGGGAGCTGTTTTTT. Encoded protein: CASSSSGGGTGELFF.

This sequence joins TRBV7-7 and TRBJ2-7; 8 bases map to TRBD1. This CDR3 spans 15 amino acids. Germline lookup yields CDR1 SSHAT and CDR2 FNYEAQ (reference sequence). Germline trimming cut 5 bases from V and 3 bases from J; bases unmatched to any gene: 9. The CDR3 region is CASSVEQGESYEQYF. Written as DNA, the CDR3 is TGTGCCAGCAGCGTCGAACAGGGGGAAAGCTACGAGCAGTACTTC.

This chain joins TRBV14 and TRBJ2-3; TRBD2 matches at 7 bases. J lost 2 bases, V lost 4 bases, and 6 bases had no gene match. Looked up from germline, CDR1 is SGHDN and CDR2 is FVKESK. The CDR3 has 15 residues. This CDR3 is CASSRRLADTDTQYF. The CDR3 DNA is TGTGCCAGCAGCCGCCGACTAGCAGACACAGATACGCAGTATTTT.

V usage is TRBV20-1 and J usage is TRBJ2-7, with D perhaps TRBD2 (6 bases). The germline CDR1 and CDR2 sequences are DFQATT and SNEGSKA (reference sequence). The CDR3 length is 14 residues. Trimming cost V 6 bases and J 0 bases, with 15 bases left between them. The CDR3 here is CSAPRGGASYEQYF. CDR3 bases: TGCAGTGCCCCACGTGGAGGGGCCTCCTACGAGCAGTACTTC.

In its sample, this clonotype was seen a few times. The chain combines TRBV9 with TRBJ2-2, with D unclear. Looked up from germline, CDR1 is SGDLS and CDR2 is YYNGEE. The CDR3 consists of 14 residues. Deletions cut 4 bases from V and 2 bases from J, with 9 bases between. CDR3 sequence: CASSSVSNTGELFF. The CDR3 DNA reads TGTGCCAGCAGCTCCGTGAGTAACACCGGGGAGCTGTTTTTT.

This clonotype was detected many times. The V call is TRBV5-1, the J call TRBJ2-7, with D possibly TRBD1 on 5 matching bases. The germline V and J ends were trimmed by 6 bases and 2 bases, with 24 bases remaining between them. Germline V gene data show CDR1 as SGHRS and CDR2 as YFSETQ. This CDR3 has 17 residues. CDR3 nucleotide sequence: TGCGCCAGCAACAGGAAGGCTGTCGGATTGGACCCCTACGAGCAGTACTTC. Encoded protein: CASNRKAVGLDPYEQYF. The full variable domain, completed using reference TRBV5-1 and TRBJ2-7, is KAGVTQTPRYLIKTRGQQVTLSCSPISGHRSVSWYQQTPGQGLQFLFEYFSETQRNKGNFPGRFSGRQFSNSRSEMNVSTLELGDSALYLCASNRKAVGLDPYEQYFGPGTRLTVT.

The chain has TRBV18 and TRBJ2-7; 11 positions agree with TRBD2. Looked up from germline, CDR1 is KGHSH and CDR2 is LQKENI. The V gene end was trimmed by 3 bases and the J gene end by 3 bases; junction bases not matched to a gene: 7. This CDR3 comprises 16 residues. The CDR3: CASSPSLAGGRYEQYF. For the CDR3, the DNA is TGTGCCAGCTCACCCTCCCTAGCGGGGGGCCGCTACGAGCAGTACTTC.

The V and J genes are TRBV20-1 and TRBJ1-2, with D possibly TRBD1 on 5 matching bases. With 2 bases removed from V and 4 bases from J, the gap between germline ends came to 14 bases. Germline V CDR1 and CDR2: DFQATT, SNEGSKA (reference sequence). This CDR3 is built from 14 residues. CDR3 amino acids: CSARPQDGSYGYTF. The CDR3 region has the DNA TGCAGTGCTAGACCACAGGACGGATCCTATGGCTACACCTTC.

This rearrangement joins TRBV3-1 to TRBJ2-1, with D perhaps matching TRBD2 (5 bases). Germline CDR1 and CDR2: LGHDT and YNNKEL (reference sequence). This CDR3 is built from 17 residues. V lost 0 bases, J lost 2 bases, and 14 bases lay in between. Written as DNA, the CDR3 is TGTGCCAGCAGCCAAGATGTGGGAGTTCCCCCCTACAATGAGCAGTTCTTC. Translation gives CASSQDVGVPPYNEQFF.

The rearrangement links TRBV6-6 to TRBJ1-1; D is undetermined. The length of the CDR3 is 12 residues. V lost 4 bases and J lost 5, with 8 bases in between. Looked up from germline, CDR1 is MNHNY and CDR2 is SVGAGI (reference sequence). The DNA for the CDR3 is TGTGCCAGCAGTTCCTGGACGACTGAAGCTTTCTTT. Translating gives CASSSWTTEAFF.

The chain employs TRBV6-5 and TRBJ1-5; D is unclear. The CDR3 spans 15 residues. Per the germline V gene, CDR1 is MNHEY and CDR2 is SVGAGI. Trimming left V 4 bases short and J 6 bases short, with 16 bases between. DNA of the CDR3: TGTGCCAGCAGTTTGAGGACTTCTGAGATTCAGCCCCAGCATTTT. Its protein product is CASSLRTSEIQPQHF.

The chain employs TRBV2 and TRBJ2-7, with TRBD1 as a possible D gene (6 bases). V lost 0 bases, J lost 2 bases, and 14 bases lay in between. CDR1 and CDR2 (germline): SNHLY, FYNNEI. This CDR3 has 16 amino acids. CDR3 coding DNA: TGTGCCAGCAGTGAAGCGCTTTTGGACAGTACCTACGAGCAGTACTTC. The encoded protein is CASSEALLDSTYEQYF.

This clonotype has just a few counts. The rearrangement uses TRBV9 and TRBJ2-2, with D perhaps matching TRBD1 (6 bases). The CDR3 extends over 15 amino acids. Germline CDR1 is SGDLS and CDR2 is YYNGEE. The germline V and J ends were trimmed by 4 bases and 4 bases, with 14 bases remaining between them. DNA of the CDR3: TGTGCCAGCAGCACCCTTGGACAGCCCACCGGGGAGCTGTTTTTT. Its translation is CASSTLGQPTGELFF.

This clonotype was detected a few times. The chain links TRBV27 to TRBJ2-7; 7 positions match TRBD1. In germline, CDR1 is MNHEY, CDR2 SMNVEV (reference sequence). Trimming cost V 6 bases and J 3 bases; bases outside gene matches: 5. The CDR3 is 13 residues long. CDR3: CASRKDRFYEQYF. For the CDR3, the DNA is TGTGCCAGCAGGAAGGACAGGTTCTACGAGCAGTACTTC.

This chain links TRBV7-8 with TRBJ1-1; perhaps TRBD1 as D (5 bases). Germline V gene data show CDR1 as SGHVS and CDR2 as FQNEAQ. The germline V and J ends were trimmed by 1 base and 0 bases, with 9 bases remaining between them. The CDR3 is 15 residues long. CDR3 in DNA: TGTGCCAGCAGCTTAGACGGGACGGTGAACACTGAAGCTTTCTTT. Amino acids: CASSLDGTVNTEAFF.

In DNA form, the CDR3 reads TGCAGTGCACTAGGGGGTACCCCCTACGAGCAGTACGTC. Protein product: CSALGGTPYEQYV. The J gene is TRBJ2-7, the V gene TRBV20-1; D is perhaps TRBD1 (6 bases). The CDR3 loop spans 13 amino acids. Germline assignment: CDR1 DFQATT and CDR2 SNEGSKA (reference sequence). Trimming removed 6 bases from V and 2 bases from J, with 14 bases in between.

The rearrangement uses TRBV6-1 and TRBJ1-1; 7 nucleotides agree with TRBD1. V was clipped by 7 bases and J by 8 bases; unmatched bases: 4. Germline CDR1 is MNHNS and CDR2 is SASEGT. The CDR3 is 11 residues long. CDR3 in DNA: TGTGCCAGCACCAGACAGGGAGAAGCTTTCTTT. Its translation: CASTRQGEAFF.